This T cell receptor (delta chain) was sequenced in a study of gammadelta T cells in human blood. Notes on this clone: A much larger clone differs by one base, so this may be a read error. This CDR3 is also generated by other DNA sequences in the sample.

CDR3 length equals 16 residues. The V gene's germline CDR1 is TVYSNPD and CDR2 GDNSRS (reference sequence). Unmatched junction bases numbered 16, after V lost 2 bases and J lost 5 bases. TCRdb re-identified clones in the RT-PCR reads via CATT. The table shows more than 200 delta-chain clones, with 25% to 30% occurring only once. Sequenced input: non-Vgamma9Vdelta2 gamma-delta T cells from adult blood. The origin of this receptor is a human donor. The chain carries TRDV3 and TRDJ1; 8 bases match TRDD3. The CDR3 loop reads CAFGTGGGCGTDKLIF. CDR3 nucleotide sequence: TGTGCCTTTGGTACTGGGGGGGGATGCGGCACTGATAAACTCATCTTT.